The clone carrying this TCR beta chain was observed once. Using immunoSEQ multiplex PCR, the repertoire was profiled, and TCRdb retains in-frame clones only, with some absent. This table has 140,000 or so clones, 87% appearing once. V lost 6 bases, J lost 5 bases, and 23 bases lay in between. The length of the CDR3 is 16 residues. Germline assignment: CDR1 SGDLS and CDR2 YYNGEE. The entry originates in a study of blood T cell repertoires in COVID-19. The TCR sequence derives from a man in his 60s who had recovered from COVID-19. The chain links TRBV9 to TRBJ1-1, with a possible D match to TRBD1 (5 bases). Sample: PBMCs or T cells enriched from blood (not recorded which). CDR3 protein: CASTPPGGSLGTEAFF. The DNA for the CDR3 is TGTGCCAGCACCCCCCCCGGGGGGTCCCTAGGGACTGAAGCTTTCTTT.